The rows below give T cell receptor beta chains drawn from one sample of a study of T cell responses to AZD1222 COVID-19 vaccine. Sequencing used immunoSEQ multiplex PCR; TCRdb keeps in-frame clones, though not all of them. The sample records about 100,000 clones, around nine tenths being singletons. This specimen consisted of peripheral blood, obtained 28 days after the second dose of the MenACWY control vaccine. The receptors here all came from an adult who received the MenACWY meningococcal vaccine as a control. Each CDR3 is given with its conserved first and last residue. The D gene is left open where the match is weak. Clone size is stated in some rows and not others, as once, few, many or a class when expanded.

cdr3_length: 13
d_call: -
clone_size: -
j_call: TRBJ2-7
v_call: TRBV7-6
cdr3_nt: TGTGCCAGCAGCTTAGCGGACGGATACGAGCAGTACTTC
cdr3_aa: CASSLADGYEQYF

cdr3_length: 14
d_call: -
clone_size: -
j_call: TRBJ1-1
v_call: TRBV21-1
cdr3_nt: TGTGCCAGCAGCGGCCGGGACAGGGGCCCGTGGGCTTTCTTT
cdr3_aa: CASSGRDRGPWAFF

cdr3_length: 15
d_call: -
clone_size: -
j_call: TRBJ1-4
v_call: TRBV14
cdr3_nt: TGTGCCAGCAGCCAATCGCATTCAGCGGGGGAAAAACTGTTTTTT
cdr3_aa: CASSQSHSAGEKLFF

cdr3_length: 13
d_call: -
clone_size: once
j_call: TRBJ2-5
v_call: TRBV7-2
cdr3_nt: TGTGCCAGCAGCTTTGAGGGCCGAGAGACCCAGTACTTC
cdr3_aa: CASSFEGRETQYF

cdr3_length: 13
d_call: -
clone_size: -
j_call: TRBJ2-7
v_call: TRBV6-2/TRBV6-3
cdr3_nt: TGTGCCAGCAGTTTCGCCAGCACCTACGAGCAGTACTTC
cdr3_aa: CASSFASTYEQYF

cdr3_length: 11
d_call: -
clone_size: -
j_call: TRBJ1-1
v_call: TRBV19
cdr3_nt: TGTGCCAGTAGTAACCAGGGATTAGCTTTCTTT
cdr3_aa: CASSNQGLAFF

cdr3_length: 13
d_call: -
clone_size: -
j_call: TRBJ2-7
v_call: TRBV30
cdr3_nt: TGTGCCTGGAGTTTGGGGGCAACCTACGAGCAGTACTTC
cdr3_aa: CAWSLGATYEQYF

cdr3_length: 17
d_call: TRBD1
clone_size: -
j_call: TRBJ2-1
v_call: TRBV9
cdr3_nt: TGTGCCAGCAGCGTAGGCCCGGGACAGGGGTCCCCCAATGAGCAGTTCTTC
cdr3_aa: CASSVGPGQGSPNEQFF

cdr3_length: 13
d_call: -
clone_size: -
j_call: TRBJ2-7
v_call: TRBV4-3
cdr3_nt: TGCGCCAGCAGCCAAGTGACCAGTAACGAGCAGTACTTC
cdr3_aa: CASSQVTSNEQYF

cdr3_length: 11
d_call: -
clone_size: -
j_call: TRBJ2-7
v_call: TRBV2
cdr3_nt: TGTGCCAGCACCACTTTCAGCGAGCAGTACTTC
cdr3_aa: CASTTFSEQYF

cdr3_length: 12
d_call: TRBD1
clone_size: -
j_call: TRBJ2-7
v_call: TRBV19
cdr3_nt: TGTGCCAGTAATGACAGGGGCGGCGAGCAGTACTTC
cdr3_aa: CASNDRGGEQYF

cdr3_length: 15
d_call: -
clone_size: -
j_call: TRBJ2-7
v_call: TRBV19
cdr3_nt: TGTGCCAGTAAGGGGGGGTTGAGGGCCTATCGGGAGCAGTACTTC
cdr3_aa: CASKGGLRAYREQYF

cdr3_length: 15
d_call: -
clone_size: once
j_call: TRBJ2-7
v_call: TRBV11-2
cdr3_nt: TGTGCCAGCAGCTCCGAACGGGGTAGCTCCTACGAGCAGTACTTC
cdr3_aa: CASSSERGSSYEQYF

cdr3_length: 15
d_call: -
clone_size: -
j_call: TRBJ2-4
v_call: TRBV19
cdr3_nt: TGTGCCAGTAGTATCCCAGGGGATCCCCAAAACATTCAGTACTTC
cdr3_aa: CASSIPGDPQNIQYF

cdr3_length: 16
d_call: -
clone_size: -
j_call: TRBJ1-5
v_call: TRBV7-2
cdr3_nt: TGTGCCAGCAGCTTAGTTTGGAACAGGGATAATCAGCCCCAGCATTTT
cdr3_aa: CASSLVWNRDNQPQHF

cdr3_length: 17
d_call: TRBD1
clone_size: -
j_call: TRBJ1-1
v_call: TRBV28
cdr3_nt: TGTGCCAGCAGTTTTGGACAGGGAATGGATGAGGGGACTGAAGCTTTCTTT
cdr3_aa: CASSFGQGMDEGTEAFF

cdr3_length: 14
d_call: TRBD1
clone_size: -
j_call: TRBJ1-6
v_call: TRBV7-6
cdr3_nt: TGTGCCAGCAGCTTATCAGGGGGCAATTCACCCCTCCACTTT
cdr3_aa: CASSLSGGNSPLHF

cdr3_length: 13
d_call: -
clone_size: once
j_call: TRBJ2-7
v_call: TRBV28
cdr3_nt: TGTGCCAGCAGTTCCCGGGTCGGCTACGAGCAGTACTTC
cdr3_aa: CASSSRVGYEQYF

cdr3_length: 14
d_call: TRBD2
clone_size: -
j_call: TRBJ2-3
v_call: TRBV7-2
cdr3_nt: TGTGCCAGCAGCCCGGGACTATTCGCAGATACGCAGTATTTT
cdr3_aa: CASSPGLFADTQYF

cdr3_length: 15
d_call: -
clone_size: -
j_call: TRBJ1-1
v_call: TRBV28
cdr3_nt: TGTGCCAGCAGCAGCCTCATGAGAGGAAACACTGAAGCTTTCTTT
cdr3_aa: CASSSLMRGNTEAFF

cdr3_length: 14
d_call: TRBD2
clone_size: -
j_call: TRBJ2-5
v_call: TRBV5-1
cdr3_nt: TGCGCCAGCAGGGCGGGGGTGATCCAAGAGACCCAGTACTTC
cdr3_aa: CASRAGVIQETQYF

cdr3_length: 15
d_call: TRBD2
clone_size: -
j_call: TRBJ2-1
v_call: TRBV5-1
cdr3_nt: TGCGCCAGCAGCTTCGGCGGGGGGGCAGGCAATGAGCAGTTCTTC
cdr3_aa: CASSFGGGAGNEQFF

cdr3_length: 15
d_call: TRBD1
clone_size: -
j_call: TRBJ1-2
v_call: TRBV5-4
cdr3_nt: TGTGCCAGCAGTATCGACAGGGGAACACTCTATGGCTACACCTTC
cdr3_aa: CASSIDRGTLYGYTF

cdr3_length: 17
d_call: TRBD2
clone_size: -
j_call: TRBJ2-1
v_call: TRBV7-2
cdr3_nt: TGTGCCAGCAGCACCCCGCCTCCTAGCGGGGTCAACAATGAGCAGTTCTTC
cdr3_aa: CASSTPPPSGVNNEQFF

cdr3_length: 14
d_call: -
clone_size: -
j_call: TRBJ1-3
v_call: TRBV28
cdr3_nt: TGTGCCAGCAGTTTGGGGGGAGCTGGAAACACCATATATTTT
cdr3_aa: CASSLGGAGNTIYF

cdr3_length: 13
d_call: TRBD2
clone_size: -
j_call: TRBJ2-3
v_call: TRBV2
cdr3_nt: TGTGCCAGCAGTCGGGGGGGTACAGATACGCAGTATTTT
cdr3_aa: CASSRGGTDTQYF

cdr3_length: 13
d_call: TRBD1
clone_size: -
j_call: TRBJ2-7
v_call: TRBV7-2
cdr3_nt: TGTGCCAGCAGCTCGGACAGGGGACACGAGCAGTACTTC
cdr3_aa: CASSSDRGHEQYF

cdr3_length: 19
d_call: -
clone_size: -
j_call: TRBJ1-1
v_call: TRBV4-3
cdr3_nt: TGCGCCAGCAGCCAAGATCTTGATGTGAAGGGGTTCTGGAACACTGAAGCTTTCTTT
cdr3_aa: CASSQDLDVKGFWNTEAFF

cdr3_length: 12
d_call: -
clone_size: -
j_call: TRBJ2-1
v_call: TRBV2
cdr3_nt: TGTGCCAGCAGCCCCTCCTACAATGAGCAGTTCTTC
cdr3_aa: CASSPSYNEQFF

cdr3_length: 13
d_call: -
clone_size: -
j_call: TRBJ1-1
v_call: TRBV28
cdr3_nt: TGTGCCTCAATGTCAGGGGTGAACACTGAAGCTTTCTTT
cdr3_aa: CASMSGVNTEAFF

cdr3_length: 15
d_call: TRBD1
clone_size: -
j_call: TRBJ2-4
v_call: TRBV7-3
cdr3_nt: TGTGCCAGCAGACGGGACAGGGGGTGGTTAAACATTCAGTACTTC
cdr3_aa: CASRRDRGWLNIQYF

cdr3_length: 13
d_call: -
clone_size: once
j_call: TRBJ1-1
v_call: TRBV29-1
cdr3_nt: TGCAGCGTTGAAGGGGAGGGTGGGGCTGAAGCTTTCTTT
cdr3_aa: CSVEGEGGAEAFF

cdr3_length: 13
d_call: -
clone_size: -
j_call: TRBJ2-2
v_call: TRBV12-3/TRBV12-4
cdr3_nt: TGTGCCAGCAGTTTAGAGGTCTTCGGGGAGCTGTTTTTT
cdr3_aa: CASSLEVFGELFF

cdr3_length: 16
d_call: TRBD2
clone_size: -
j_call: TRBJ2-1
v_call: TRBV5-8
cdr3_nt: TGTGCCAGCAGCCCTAGTACGGTAGCGGGGATACATGAGCAGTTCTTC
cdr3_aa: CASSPSTVAGIHEQFF

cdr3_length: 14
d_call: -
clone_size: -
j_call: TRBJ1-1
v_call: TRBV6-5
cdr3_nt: TGTGCCAGCAGTTACGAGGGCAGGGGCACTGAAGCTTTCTTT
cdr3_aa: CASSYEGRGTEAFF

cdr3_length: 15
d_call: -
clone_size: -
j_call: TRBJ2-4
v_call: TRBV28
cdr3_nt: TGTGCCAGCAGCTCCGGGACACTAGCCAAAAACATTCAGTACTTC
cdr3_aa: CASSSGTLAKNIQYF

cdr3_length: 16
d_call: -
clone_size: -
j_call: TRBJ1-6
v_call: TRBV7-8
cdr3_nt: TGTGCCAGCAGCACGGGGCCGGGGGCCTATAATTCACCCCTCCACTTT
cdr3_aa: CASSTGPGAYNSPLHF

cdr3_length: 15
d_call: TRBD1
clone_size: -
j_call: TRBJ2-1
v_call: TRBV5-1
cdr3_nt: TGCGCCAGCAGCCGTACAGGGGGCTACTACAATGAGCAGTTCTTC
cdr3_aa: CASSRTGGYYNEQFF

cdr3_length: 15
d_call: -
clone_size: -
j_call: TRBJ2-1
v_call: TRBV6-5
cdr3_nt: TGTGCCAGCAGTTACGCGCGAGGGTCCTACAATGAGCAGTTCTTC
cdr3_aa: CASSYARGSYNEQFF

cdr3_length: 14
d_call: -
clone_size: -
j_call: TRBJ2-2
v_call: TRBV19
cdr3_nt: TGTGCCAGTAGTATAGACAGGATTACCGGGGAGCTGTTTTTT
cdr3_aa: CASSIDRITGELFF

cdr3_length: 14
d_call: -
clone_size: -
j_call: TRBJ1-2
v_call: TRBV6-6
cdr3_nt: TGTGCCAGCAGCTCCGTCGACAGGATGGGAGGCTACACCTTC
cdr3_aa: CASSSVDRMGGYTF

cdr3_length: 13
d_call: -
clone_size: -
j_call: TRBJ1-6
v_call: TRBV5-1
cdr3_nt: TGCGCCAGCAGCTTGGCCGGGGATTCACCCCTCCACTTT
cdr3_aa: CASSLAGDSPLHF

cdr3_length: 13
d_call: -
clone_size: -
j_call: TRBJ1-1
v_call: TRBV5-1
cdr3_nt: TGCGCCAGCAGCTTGTATCTGAACACTGAAGCTTTCTTT
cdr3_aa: CASSLYLNTEAFF

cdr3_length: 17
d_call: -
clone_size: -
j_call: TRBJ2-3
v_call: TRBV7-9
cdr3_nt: TGTGCCAGCAGCCCTCCCATCGTGGGGCCCATCACAGATACGCAGTATTTT
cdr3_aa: CASSPPIVGPITDTQYF

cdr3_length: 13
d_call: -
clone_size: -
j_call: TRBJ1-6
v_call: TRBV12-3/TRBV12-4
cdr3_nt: TGTGCCAGCAGTCGTTGGGGCGACTTCCCCCTCCACTTT
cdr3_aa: CASSRWGDFPLHF

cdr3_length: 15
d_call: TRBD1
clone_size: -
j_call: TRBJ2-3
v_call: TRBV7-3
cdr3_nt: TGTGCCAGCAGCTTAATGGGACAGGGGGGATCTACGCAGTATTTT
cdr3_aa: CASSLMGQGGSTQYF

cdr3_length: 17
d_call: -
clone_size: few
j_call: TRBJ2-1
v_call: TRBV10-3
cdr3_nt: TGTGCCATCAGGGGCCTAAAACCCGGGGTATTCGGGGGTGAGCAGTTCTTC
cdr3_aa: CAIRGLKPGVFGGEQFF

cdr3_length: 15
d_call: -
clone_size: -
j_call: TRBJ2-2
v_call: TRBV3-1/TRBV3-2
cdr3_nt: TGTGCCAGCAGCCAAGATAGGGCGCTCACCGGGGAGCTGTTTTTT
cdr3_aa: CASSQDRALTGELFF

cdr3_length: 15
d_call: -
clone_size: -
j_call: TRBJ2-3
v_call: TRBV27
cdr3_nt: TGTGCCAGCAGTTTGGGCAGCTACTACACAGATACGCAGTATTTT
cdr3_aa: CASSLGSYYTDTQYF

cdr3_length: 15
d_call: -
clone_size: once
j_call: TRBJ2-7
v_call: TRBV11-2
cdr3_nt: TGTGCCAGCAGCCCCAACGCTTTTGTGGCTAGCGAGCAGTACTTC
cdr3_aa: CASSPNAFVASEQYF

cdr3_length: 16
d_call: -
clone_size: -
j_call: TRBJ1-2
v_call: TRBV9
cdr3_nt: TGTGCCAGCAGTCTAGCTCGCGGACGGCTTAACTATGGCTACACCTTC
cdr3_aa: CASSLARGRLNYGYTF

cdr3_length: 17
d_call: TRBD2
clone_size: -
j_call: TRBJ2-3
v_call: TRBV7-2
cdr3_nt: TGTGCCAGCAGCCTTCCCGTGGGGCTAGCGGAAACAGATACGCAGTATTTT
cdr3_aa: CASSLPVGLAETDTQYF

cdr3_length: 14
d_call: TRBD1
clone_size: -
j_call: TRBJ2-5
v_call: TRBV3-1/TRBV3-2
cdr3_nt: TGTGCCAGCAAGCCGGGACAGGGTAAGAAGACCCAGTACTTC
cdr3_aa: CASKPGQGKKTQYF

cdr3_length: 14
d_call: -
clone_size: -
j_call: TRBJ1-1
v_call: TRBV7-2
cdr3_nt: TGTGCCAGCAGCTTAGGTATCAGACAGGTTGAAGCTTTCTTT
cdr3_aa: CASSLGIRQVEAFF

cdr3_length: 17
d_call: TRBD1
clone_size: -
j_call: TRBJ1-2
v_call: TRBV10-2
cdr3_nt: TGCGCCAGCAGTCGATACAGGGGGCCGGAGGCTAACTATGGCTACACCTTC
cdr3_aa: CASSRYRGPEANYGYTF

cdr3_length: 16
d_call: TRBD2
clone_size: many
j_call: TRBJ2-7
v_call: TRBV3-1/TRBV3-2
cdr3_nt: TGTGCCAGCAGCCCCGGGACTAGCGGGGGGTACTTCGAGCAGTACTTC
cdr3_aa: CASSPGTSGGYFEQYF

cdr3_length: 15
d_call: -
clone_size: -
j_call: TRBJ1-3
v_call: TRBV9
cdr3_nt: TGTGCCAGCAGCGACAGAGAGAGCTCTGGAAACACCATATATTTT
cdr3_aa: CASSDRESSGNTIYF

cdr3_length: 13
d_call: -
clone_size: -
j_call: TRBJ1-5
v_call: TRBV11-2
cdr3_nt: TGTGCCAGCAGCTTAGGACTCAATCAGCCCCAGCATTTT
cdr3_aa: CASSLGLNQPQHF

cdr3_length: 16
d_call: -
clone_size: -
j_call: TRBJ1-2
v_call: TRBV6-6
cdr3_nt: TGTGCCAGCAGTCCCCACCCCGGACAGACCGGCGATGGCTACACCTTC
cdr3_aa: CASSPHPGQTGDGYTF